This TCR beta chain was recorded in a study of tumor-infiltrating lymphocytes in primary liver carcinoma. In the study overall: Ages ranged from 30 to 69, with HCC or mixed HCC-cholangiocarcinoma.

TCR beta cDNA was made from roughly 500 ng total RNA with a constant-region primer. ARM-PCR, slightly modified, supplied the TCR beta libraries through three nested multiplex PCR rounds. The first two PCR rounds, roughly 10 cycles each, used TRBV1-TRBV30 forward primers and a C-beta reverse primer. TCRdb reanalysed the multiplex PCR reads using MiXCR and keeps one entry per CDR3 protein. Of fewer than 250,000 distinct CDR3 sequences in the sample, over 80% are singletons; the top ten hold 15% to 20%. This CDR3 is 11 amino acids long. Germline CDR1 and CDR2: SGHAT and FQNNGV. About this clonotype: One end of the junction does not line up with germline, which may come from a read error.

Joint extraction of RNA and DNA used roughly 20-33 mg of bulk tissue that was unsorted. Patients were treatment-naive with chronic HBV infection. Sequencing was carried out using tumor tissue from primary liver carcinoma. J is TRBJ2-1 and V is TRBV11-2, with D possibly TRBD2 on 5 matching bases. The sequence derives from a man aged 40-49 years with primary liver carcinoma and hepatitis B virus infection. The CDR3 sequence is CARSSVTKQFF. In DNA form, the CDR3 reads TGTGCCAGAAGCTCCGTGACTAAGCAGTTCTTC.